Listed below are T cell receptor beta chains from one sample, sequenced in a study of blood T cell repertoires in COVID-19. The method was immunoSEQ multiplex PCR; TCRdb's version includes in-frame clones alone and lacks a portion of them. Among around 340,000 clones listed, approximately 83% were seen once. Sequencing was performed on PBMCs or T cells enriched from blood (not recorded which). Receptors originate from a woman aged 40 to 49 with acute COVID-19. CDR3s include the opening cysteine and the closing phenylalanine or tryptophan. The order of the fields is J gene, V gene, CDR3 protein.

TRBJ2-3	TRBV28	CASTSYGPGTNTYRADTQYF
TRBJ2-1	TRBV11-3	CASSLNWGDEQFF
TRBJ1-2	TRBV27	CASGTGGYGYTF
TRBJ2-5	TRBV7-3	CASSFQTAIQETQYF
TRBJ2-5	TRBV3-1/TRBV3-2	CASSQATGLQETQYF
TRBJ2-7	TRBV7-2	CASSLGRGSEQYF
TRBJ2-5	TRBV27	CASSFGGAQTQYF
TRBJ1-4	TRBV4-1	CASSPDGRVPNEKLFF
TRBJ2-5	TRBV7-9	CASSLTGGFETQYF
TRBJ1-1	TRBV7-2	CASTFRMNTEAFF
TRBJ2-2	TRBV5-4	CASRSTSGSVSGELFF
TRBJ2-2	TRBV6-2/TRBV6-3	CASSYANLNTGELFF
TRBJ2-5	TRBV27	CASSLRGETQYF
TRBJ2-7	TRBV5-4	CASSLDRASGWKQYF
TRBJ1-2	TRBV5-1	CASSLDRFYGYTF
TRBJ1-1	TRBV10-3	CAISVDRTNTEAFF
TRBJ2-7	TRBV27	CASSGGGQVHFRGEQYF
TRBJ1-1	TRBV7-9	CASSLAGQTSREAFF
TRBJ1-1	TRBV7-2	CASSLYSRNTEAFF
TRBJ2-1	TRBV10-3	CAISSGLAGGEEQFF
TRBJ1-4	TRBV4-2	CASGTVITSEKLFF
TRBJ2-7	TRBV7-9	CASSPILAGVEQYF
TRBJ2-7	TRBV6-2/TRBV6-3	CASSYGRAGSYEQYF
TRBJ1-5	TRBV28	CASRDRTYSNQPQHF
TRBJ1-3	TRBV28	CASSLRGRDTIYF
TRBJ1-1	TRBV6-5	CASRTGDNTEAFF
TRBJ2-1	TRBV28	CASSSLRNSYNEQFF
TRBJ2-5	TRBV5-4	CASSGQVETQYF
TRBJ2-7	TRBV4-2	CASSRAGGPNRYEQYF
TRBJ1-4	TRBV5-1	CASSPGTGFGGEKLFF
TRBJ2-5	TRBV4-1	CASSQAVAGEKTITQETQYF
TRBJ2-5	TRBV5-6	CASSFLVQETQYF
TRBJ2-1	TRBV27	CASQGPAGTSGMGHNEQFF
TRBJ1-2	TRBV28	CASSLRQGAPTF
TRBJ2-7	TRBV28	CASLGRQGTYEQYF
TRBJ1-5	TRBV28	CASSFGSRVVTGNQPQHF